This T cell receptor (beta chain) was profiled in a study of cytomegalovirus exposure and HLA in healthy donors. Only one count was recorded for this clone. PCR amplification relied on 60 Vbeta primers (plus 13 Jbeta primers). Sequencing used immunoSEQ multiplex PCR; TCRdb keeps in-frame clones, though not all of them. Of about 150,000 clones detected, around 68% appear once; the ten largest clones hold about 10%. V was cut by 6 bases and J by 5 bases, with 25 bases left in between. Per the germline V gene, CDR1 is SGHVS and CDR2 is FNYEAQ. The CDR3 runs to 17 residues. The rearrangement uses TRBV7-6 and TRBJ2-5; a possible D gene is TRBD1 (7 bases). Sample: PBMCs. The TCR comes from a man aged 30 to 39 in good health and CMV-seropositive. The CDR3 DNA reads TGTGCCAGCAGTCACCGGGGCCAGGGGGGAAGAGCGGAGACCCAGTACTTC. Translation: CASSHRGQGGRAETQYF. Full variable domain (remainder filled in from reference TRBV7-6 and TRBJ2-5): GAGVSQSPRYKVTKRGQDVALRCDPISGHVSLYWYRQALGQGPEFLTYFNYEAQQDKSGLPNDRFSAERPEGSISTLTIQRTEQRDSAMYRCASSHRGQGGRAETQYFGPGTRLLVL.